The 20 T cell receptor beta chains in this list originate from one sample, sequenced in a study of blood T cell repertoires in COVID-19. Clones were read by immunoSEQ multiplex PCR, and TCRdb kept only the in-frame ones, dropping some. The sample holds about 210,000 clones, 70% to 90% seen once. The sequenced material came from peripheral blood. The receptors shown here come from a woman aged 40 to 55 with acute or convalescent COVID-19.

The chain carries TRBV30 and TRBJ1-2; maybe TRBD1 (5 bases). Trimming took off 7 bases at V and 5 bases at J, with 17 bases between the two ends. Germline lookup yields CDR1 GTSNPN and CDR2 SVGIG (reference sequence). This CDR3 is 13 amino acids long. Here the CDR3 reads CAFVGEGNYGYTF. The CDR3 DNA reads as TGTGCCTTTGTAGGGGAGGGGAATTATGGCTACACCTTC. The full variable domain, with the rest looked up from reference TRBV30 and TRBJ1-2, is SQTIHQWPATLVQPVGSPLSLECTVEGTSNPNLYWYRQAAGRGLQLLFYSVGIGQISSEVPQNLSASRPQDRQFILSSKKLLLSDSGFYLCAFVGEGNYGYTFGSGTRLTVV.

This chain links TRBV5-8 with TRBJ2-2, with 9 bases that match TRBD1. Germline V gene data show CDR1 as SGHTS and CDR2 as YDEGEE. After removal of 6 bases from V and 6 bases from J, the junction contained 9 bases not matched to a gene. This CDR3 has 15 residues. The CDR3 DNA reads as TGTGCCAGCAATTTGGACAGGGGCCGTCCCGGGGAGCTGTTTTTT. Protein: CASNLDRGRPGELFF.

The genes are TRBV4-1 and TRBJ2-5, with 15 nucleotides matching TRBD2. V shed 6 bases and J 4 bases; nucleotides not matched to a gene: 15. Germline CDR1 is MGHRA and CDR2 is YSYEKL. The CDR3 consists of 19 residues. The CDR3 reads CASRRTGLAGGPGRETQYF. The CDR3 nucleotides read TGCGCCAGCAGACGAACGGGACTAGCGGGGGGCCCGGGGAGAGAGACCCAGTACTTC.

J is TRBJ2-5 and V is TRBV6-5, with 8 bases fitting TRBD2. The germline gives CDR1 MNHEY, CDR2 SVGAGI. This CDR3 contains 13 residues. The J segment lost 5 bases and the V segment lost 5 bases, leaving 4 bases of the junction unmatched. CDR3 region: CASSPGLVETQYF. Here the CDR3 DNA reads TGTGCCAGCAGTCCGGGACTAGTTGAGACCCAGTACTTC.

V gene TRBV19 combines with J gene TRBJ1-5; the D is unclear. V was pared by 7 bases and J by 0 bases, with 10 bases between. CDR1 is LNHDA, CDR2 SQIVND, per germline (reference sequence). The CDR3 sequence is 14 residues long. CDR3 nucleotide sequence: TGTGCCAGTACAGACATTCTTAGCAATCAGCCCCAGCATTTT. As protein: CASTDILSNQPQHF.

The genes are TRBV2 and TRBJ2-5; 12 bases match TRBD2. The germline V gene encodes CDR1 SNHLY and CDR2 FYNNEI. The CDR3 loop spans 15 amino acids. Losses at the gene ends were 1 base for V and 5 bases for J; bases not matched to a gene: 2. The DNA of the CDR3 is TGTGCCAGCAGTGAAGGGACTAGCGGGGAGGAGACCCAGTACTTC. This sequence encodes CASSEGTSGEETQYF.

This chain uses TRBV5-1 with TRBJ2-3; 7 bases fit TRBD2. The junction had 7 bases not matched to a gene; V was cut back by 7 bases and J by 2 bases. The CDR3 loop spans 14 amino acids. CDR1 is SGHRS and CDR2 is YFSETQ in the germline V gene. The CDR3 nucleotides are TGCGCCAGCGGGGGTAGCGGGTTCACAGATACGCAGTATTTT. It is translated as CASGGSGFTDTQYF.

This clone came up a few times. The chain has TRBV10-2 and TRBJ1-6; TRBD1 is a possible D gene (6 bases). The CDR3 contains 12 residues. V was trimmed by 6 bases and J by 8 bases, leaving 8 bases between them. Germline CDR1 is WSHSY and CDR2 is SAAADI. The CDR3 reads CASSTGYSPLHF. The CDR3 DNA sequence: TGCGCCAGCAGCACAGGGTATTCACCCCTCCACTTT.

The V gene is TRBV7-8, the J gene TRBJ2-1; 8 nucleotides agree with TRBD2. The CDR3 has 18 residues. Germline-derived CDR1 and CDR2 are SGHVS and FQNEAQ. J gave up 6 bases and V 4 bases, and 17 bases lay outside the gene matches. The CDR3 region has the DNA TGTGCCAGCAGCTCACCCACGCGGGGGGCGAGCGGTGGCAATGAGCAGTTCTTC. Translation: CASSSPTRGASGGNEQFF.

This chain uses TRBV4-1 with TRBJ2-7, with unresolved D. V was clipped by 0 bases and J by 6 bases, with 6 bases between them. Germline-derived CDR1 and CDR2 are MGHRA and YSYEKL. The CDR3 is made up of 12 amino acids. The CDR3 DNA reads TGCGCCAGCAGCCAAGATCTCCGCGAGCAGTACGTC. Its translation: CASSQDLREQYV.

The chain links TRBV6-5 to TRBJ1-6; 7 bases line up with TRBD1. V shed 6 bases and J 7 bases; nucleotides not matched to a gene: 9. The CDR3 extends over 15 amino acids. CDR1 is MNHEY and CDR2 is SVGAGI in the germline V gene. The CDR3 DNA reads TGTGCCAGCAGAACTCAGGGGGTAGGAAATTCACCCCTCCACTTT. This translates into CASRTQGVGNSPLHF.

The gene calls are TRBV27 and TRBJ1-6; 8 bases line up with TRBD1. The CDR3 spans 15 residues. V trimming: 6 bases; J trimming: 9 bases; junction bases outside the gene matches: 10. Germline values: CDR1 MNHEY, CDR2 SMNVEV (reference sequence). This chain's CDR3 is CASSGGTGGSSPLHF. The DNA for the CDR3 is TGTGCCAGCAGCGGGGGAACAGGGGGAAGTTCACCCCTCCACTTT.

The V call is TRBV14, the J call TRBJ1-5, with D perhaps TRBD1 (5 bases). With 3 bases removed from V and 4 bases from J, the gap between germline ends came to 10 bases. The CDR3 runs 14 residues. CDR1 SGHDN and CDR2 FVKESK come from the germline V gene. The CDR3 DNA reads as TGTGCCAGCAGCCACGGGTCAGGGAATCAGCCCCAGCATTTT. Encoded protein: CASSHGSGNQPQHF.

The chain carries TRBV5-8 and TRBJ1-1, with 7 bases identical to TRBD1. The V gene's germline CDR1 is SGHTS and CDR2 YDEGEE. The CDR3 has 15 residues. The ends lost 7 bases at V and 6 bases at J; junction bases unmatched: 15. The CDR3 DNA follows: TGTGCCAGCGGGTCCAAACAGGGGCGGAGGGCTGAAGCTTTCTTT. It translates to CASGSKQGRRAEAFF.

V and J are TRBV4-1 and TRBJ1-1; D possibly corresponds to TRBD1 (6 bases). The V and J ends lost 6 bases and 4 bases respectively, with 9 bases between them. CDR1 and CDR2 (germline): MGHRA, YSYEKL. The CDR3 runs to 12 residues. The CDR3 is CASSPGVTEAFF. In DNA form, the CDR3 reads TGCGCCAGCAGTCCAGGGGTCACTGAAGCTTTCTTT.

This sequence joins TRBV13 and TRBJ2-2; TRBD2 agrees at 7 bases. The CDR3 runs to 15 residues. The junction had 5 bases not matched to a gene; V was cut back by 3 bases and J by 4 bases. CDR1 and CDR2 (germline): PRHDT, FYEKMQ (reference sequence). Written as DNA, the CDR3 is TGTGCCAGCAGCTTCCGAGCGGGGTTCACCGGGGAGCTGTTTTTT. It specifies CASSFRAGFTGELFF.

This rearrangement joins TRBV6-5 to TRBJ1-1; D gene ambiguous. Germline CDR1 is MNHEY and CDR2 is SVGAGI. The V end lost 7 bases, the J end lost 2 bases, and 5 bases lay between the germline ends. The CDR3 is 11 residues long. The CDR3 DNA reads TGTGCCAGCACCCGTAACACTGAAGCTTTCTTT. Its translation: CASTRNTEAFF.

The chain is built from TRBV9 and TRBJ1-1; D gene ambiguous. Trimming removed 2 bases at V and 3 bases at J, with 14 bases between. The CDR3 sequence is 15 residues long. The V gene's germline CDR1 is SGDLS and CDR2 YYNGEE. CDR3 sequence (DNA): TGTGCCAGCAGCGTGGGCTCTTCGGTCCACACTGAAGCTTTCTTT. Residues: CASSVGSSVHTEAFF.

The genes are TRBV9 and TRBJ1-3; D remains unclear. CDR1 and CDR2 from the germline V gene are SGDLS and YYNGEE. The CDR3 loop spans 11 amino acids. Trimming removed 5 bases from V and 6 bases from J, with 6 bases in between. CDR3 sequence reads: CASRHKNTIYF. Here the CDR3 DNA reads TGTGCCAGCAGACACAAAAACACCATATATTTT.

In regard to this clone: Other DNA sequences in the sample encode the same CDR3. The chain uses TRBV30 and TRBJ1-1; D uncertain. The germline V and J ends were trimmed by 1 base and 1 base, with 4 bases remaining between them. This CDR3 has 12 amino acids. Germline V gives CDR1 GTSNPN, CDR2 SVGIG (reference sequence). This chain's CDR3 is CAWSGGNTEAFF. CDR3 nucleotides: TGTGCCTGGAGTGGAGGGAACACTGAAGCTTTCTTT.